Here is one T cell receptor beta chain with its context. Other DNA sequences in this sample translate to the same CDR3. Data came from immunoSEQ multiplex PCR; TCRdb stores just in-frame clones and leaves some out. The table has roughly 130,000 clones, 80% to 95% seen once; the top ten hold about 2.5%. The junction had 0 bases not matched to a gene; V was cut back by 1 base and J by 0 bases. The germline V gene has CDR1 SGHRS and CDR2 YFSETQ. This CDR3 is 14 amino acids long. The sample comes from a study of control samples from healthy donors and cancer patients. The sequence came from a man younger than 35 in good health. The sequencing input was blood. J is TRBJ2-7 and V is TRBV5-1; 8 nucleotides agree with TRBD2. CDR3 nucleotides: TGCGCCAGCAGCTTGCGGGGGGGCTCCTACGAGCAGTACTTC. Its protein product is CASSLRGGSYEQYF.